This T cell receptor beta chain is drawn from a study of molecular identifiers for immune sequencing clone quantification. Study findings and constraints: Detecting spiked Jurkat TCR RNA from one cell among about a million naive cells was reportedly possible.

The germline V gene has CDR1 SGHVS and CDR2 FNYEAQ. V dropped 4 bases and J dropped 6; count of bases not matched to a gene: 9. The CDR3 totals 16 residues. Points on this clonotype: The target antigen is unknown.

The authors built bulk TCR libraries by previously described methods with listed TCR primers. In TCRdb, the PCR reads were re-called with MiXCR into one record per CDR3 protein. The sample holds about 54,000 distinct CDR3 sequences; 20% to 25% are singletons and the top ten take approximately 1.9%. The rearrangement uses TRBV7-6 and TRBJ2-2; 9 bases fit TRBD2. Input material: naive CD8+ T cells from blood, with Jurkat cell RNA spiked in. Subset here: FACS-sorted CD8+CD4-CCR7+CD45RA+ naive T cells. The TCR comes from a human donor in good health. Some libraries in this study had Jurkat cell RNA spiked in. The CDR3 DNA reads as TGTGCCAGCAGCTCGCGACTAGCGGTTGGGCCCGGGGAGCTGTTTTTT. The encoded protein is CASSSRLAVGPGELFF.